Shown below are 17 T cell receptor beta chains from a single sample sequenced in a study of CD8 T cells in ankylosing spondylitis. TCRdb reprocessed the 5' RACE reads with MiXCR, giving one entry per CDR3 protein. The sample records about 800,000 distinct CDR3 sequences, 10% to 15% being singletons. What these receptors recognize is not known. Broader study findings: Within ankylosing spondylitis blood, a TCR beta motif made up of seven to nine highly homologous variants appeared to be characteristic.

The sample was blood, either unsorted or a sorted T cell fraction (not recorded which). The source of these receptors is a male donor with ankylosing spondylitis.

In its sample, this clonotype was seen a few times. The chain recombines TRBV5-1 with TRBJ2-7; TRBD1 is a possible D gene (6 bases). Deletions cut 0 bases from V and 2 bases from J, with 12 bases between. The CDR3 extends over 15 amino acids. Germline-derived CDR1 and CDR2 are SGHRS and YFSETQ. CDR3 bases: TGCGCCAGCAGCTTGGGTCCAGGGGTCGCCTACGAGCAGTACTTC. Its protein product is CASSLGPGVAYEQYF.

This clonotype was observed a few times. The CDR3 sequence: CASSAWTAQETQYF. Written as DNA, the CDR3 is TGTGCCAGCAGCGCCTGGACAGCTCAAGAGACCCAGTACTTC. The chain is built from TRBV9 and TRBJ2-5; possible D gene TRBD1, 6 bases. The CDR3 sequence is 14 residues long. The germline CDR1 and CDR2 sequences are SGDLS and YYNGEE. Trimming stripped 3 bases from V and 2 bases from J, with 11 bases between.

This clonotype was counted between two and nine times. CDR3 loop: CASSQDPGRSGGYTF. The CDR3 DNA follows: TGCGCCAGCAGCCAAGATCCAGGGCGTTCCGGTGGCTACACCTTC. V gene TRBV4-3 combines with J gene TRBJ1-2; tentative D call: TRBD1 (5 bases). Germline V CDR1 and CDR2: LGHNA, YSLEER. The V end was cut by 0 bases, the J end by 7 bases, with 15 bases between. The CDR3 extends over 15 amino acids.

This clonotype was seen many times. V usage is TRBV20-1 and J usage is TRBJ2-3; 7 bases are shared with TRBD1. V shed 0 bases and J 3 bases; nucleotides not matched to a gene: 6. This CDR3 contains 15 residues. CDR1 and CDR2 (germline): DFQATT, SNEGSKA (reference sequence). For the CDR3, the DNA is TGCAGTGCTAGAGATTTGAGGGACAGAACAGATACGCAGTATTTT. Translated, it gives CSARDLRDRTDTQYF.

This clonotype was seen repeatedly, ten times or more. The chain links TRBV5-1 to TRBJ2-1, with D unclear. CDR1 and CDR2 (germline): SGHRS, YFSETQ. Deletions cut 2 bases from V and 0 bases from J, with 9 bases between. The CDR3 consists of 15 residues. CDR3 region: CASSLGPASYNEQFF. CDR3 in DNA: TGCGCCAGCAGCTTAGGACCGGCCTCCTACAATGAGCAGTTCTTC.

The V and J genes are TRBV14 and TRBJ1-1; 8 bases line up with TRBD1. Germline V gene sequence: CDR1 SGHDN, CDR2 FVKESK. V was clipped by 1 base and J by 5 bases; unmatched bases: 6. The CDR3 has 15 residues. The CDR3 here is CASSQVGRGRTEAFF. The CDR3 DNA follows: TGTGCCAGCAGCCAAGTAGGCAGGGGGCGGACTGAAGCTTTCTTT.

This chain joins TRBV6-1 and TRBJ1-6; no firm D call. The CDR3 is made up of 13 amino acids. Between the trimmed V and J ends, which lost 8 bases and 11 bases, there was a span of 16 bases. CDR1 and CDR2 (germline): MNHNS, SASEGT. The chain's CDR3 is CASSPSGLPPLHF. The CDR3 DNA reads TGTGCCAGCTCCCCCTCGGGTTTGCCACCCCTCCACTTT.

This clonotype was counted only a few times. The DNA for the CDR3 is TGTGCCATAGGACAGGAGACTTACGAGCAGTACTTC. This gives the protein CAIGQETYEQYF. The V call is TRBV10-3, the J call TRBJ2-7; TRBD1 matches 7 bases. The CDR3 has 12 amino acids. With 9 bases clipped from V and 4 bases from J, the junction kept 6 bases outside the gene matches. Germline-derived CDR1 and CDR2 are ENHRY and SYGVKD.

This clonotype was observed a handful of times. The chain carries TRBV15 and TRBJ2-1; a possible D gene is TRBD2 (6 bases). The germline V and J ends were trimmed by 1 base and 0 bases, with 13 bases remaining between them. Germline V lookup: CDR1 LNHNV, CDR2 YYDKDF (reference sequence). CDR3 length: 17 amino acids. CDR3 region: CATSRVGRGSSYNEQFF. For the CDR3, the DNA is TGTGCCACCAGCAGAGTCGGACGGGGGAGCTCCTACAATGAGCAGTTCTTC.

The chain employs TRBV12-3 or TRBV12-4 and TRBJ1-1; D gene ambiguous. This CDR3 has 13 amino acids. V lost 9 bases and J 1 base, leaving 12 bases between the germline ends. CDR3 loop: CASGQGQNTEAFF. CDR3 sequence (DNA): TGTGCCAGTGGGCAAGGGCAGAACACTGAAGCTTTCTTT.

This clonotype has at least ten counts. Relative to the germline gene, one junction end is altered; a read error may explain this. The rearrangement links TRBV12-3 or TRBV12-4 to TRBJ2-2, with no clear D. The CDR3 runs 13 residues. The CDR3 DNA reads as TGTGCCAGCAGCTTAGTTAGCACCGGGGAGCTGTTTTTT. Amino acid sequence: CASSLVSTGELFF.

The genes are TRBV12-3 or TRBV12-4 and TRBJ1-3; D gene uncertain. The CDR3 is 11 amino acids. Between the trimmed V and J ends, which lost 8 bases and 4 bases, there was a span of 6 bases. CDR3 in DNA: TGTGCCAGCGGTCGGGGAAACACCATATATTTT. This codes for CASGRGNTIYF.

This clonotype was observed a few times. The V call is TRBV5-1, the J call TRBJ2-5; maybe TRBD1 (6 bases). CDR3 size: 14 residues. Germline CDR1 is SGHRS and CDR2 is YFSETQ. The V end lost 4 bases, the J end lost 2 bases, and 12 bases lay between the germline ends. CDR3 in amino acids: CASSIGQFQETQYF. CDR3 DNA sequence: TGCGCCAGCAGCATAGGACAGTTTCAAGAGACCCAGTACTTC.

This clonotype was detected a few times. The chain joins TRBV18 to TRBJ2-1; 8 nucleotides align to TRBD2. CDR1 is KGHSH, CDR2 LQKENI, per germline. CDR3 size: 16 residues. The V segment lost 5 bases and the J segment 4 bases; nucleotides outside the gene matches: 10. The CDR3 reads CASSTRAGVSYNEQFF. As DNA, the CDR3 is TGTGCCAGCTCAACAAGAGCGGGAGTGAGTTACAATGAGCAGTTCTTC.

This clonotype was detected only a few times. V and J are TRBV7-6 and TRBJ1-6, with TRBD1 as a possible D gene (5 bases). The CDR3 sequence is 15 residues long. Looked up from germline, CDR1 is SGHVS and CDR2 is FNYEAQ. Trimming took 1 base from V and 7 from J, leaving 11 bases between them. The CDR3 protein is CASSLVGGWNSPLHF. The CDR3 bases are TGTGCCAGCAGCTTAGTCGGGGGATGGAATTCACCCCTCCACTTT. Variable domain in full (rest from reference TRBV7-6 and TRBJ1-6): GAGVSQSPRYKVTKRGQDVALRCDPISGHVSLYWYRQALGQGPEFLTYFNYEAQQDKSGLPNDRFSAERPEGSISTLTIQRTEQRDSAMYRCASSLVGGWNSPLHFGNGTRLTVT.

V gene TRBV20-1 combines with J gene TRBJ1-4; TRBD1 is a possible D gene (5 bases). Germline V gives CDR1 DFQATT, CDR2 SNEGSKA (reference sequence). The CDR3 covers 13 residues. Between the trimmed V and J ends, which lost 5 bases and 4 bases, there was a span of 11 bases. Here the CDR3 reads CSASRQLNEKLFF. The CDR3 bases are TGCAGTGCTTCACGACAGCTTAATGAAAAACTGTTTTTT.

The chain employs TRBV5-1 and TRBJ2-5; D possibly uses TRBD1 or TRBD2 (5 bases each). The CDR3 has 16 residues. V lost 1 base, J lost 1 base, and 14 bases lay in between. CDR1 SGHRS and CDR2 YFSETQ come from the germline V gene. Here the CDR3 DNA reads TGCGCCAGCAGCTTGTCGGGCCTTGGGACCCAAGAGACCCAGTACTTC. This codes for CASSLSGLGTQETQYF.